The T cell receptor beta chain described here comes from a study of shared clonotypes between healthy human individuals. The table came from immunoSEQ multiplex PCR; TCRdb's copy has only in-frame clones and leaves some out. The sample records about 470,000 clones, roughly 77% being singletons. V lost 1 base and J lost 5, with 6 bases in between. CDR1 and CDR2 (germline): LNHNV, YYDKDF (reference sequence). The CDR3 length is 14 residues. The V call is TRBV15, the J call TRBJ1-6; D uncertain. Source material: PBMCs. The receptor was isolated from a woman aged 40 to 55 in good health. Some clones in this sample may be carry-over from other donors' samples. This chain's CDR3 is CATSRGQNNSPLHF. The CDR3 bases are TGTGCCACCAGCAGAGGGCAGAATAATTCACCCCTCCACTTT.